This T cell receptor (beta chain) comes out of a study of T cell responses to AZD1222 COVID-19 vaccine. A remark on this clone: Its cognate antigen is unknown.

The protocol was immunoSEQ multiplex PCR, while the TCRdb copy is restricted to in-frame clones and leaves out a portion. The table lists 150,000 to 200,000 clones, just under 95% of them singletons. CDR1 and CDR2 from the germline V gene are MNHEY and SVGAGI. The CDR3 runs 13 residues. Trimming stripped 6 bases from V and 7 bases from J, with 15 bases between. Whole-study results and caveats: Repertoires were collected only later (after the peak T cell response had occurred). With dominance at 160-218 and 743-854, vaccine-associated CD4 TCRs spanned spike. Unmutated variant regions are reportedly targeted by nearly half of spike-specific TCRs. Donor demographics were predominantly white British with a female majority; clonal diversity may be underestimated.

The clonotype originates from an adult in good health. The material was peripheral blood, obtained on day 0 of AZD1222 vaccination. This chain connects TRBV6-5 to TRBJ2-5, with D perhaps matching TRBD1 (5 bases). CDR3 sequence (DNA): TGTGCCAGCAGACAGACACTCCAGGGGACCCAGTACTTC. Its translation is CASRQTLQGTQYF.